The text below deals with one T cell receptor (beta chain). This sample was included in a study of cytotoxic CD8 clonotypes in ibrutinib-treated CLL. CDR3 length: 14 amino acids. The germline V gene encodes CDR1 SGHRS and CDR2 YFSETQ. V was shortened by 0 bases and J by 8 bases, with 14 bases between the two germline ends. Here immunoSEQ multiplex PCR was the method, and the copy in TCRdb shows in-frame clones only, minus some. This sample yields some 140,000 clones, of which 80% to 90% are seen a single time; roughly 3.5% belongs to the top ten. Roughly 1.8 micrograms of genomic DNA from cryopreserved PBMCs went into TCR beta libraries.

The chain couples TRBV5-1 to TRBJ1-2; weak D call: TRBD1 (5 bases). Sample: PBMCs, taken after 24 months of ibrutinib treatment. The clonotype was recovered from a human donor with chronic lymphocytic leukemia. The chain's CDR3 is CASSLGQHKGGYTF. In DNA form, the CDR3 reads TGCGCCAGCAGCTTGGGACAGCATAAGGGGGGCTACACCTTC.